The sequence of this TCR beta chain was determined in a study of T cell repertoires in cytomegalovirus infection. Turning to the study itself: Indications came from public TCR beta signatures; they pointed to CMV infection and to a matching HLA type.

Details on this clonotype: No antigen is known for it.

Via MiXCR, TCRdb re-called the reads, giving one row per CDR3 protein. Here the sample spans hundreds of thousands of distinct CDR3 sequences, under 55% being singletons. Sequencing was performed on cultured PBMCs, taken from culture after CMV antigen stimulation. This receptor was taken from a human donor in good health (CMV status not recorded). Some clones in this sample may be carry-over from other donors' samples.

Written as DNA, the CDR3 is TGCGCCAGCAGCCAAGATCCAAACTCCCGCACCGGGGAGCTGTTTTTT. As protein: CASSQDPNSRTGELFF. V usage is TRBV4-1 and J usage is TRBJ2-2; D not resolved. The V end lost 0 bases, the J end lost 4 bases, and 12 bases lay between the germline ends. This CDR3 has 16 residues. Germline values: CDR1 MGHRA, CDR2 YSYEKL.